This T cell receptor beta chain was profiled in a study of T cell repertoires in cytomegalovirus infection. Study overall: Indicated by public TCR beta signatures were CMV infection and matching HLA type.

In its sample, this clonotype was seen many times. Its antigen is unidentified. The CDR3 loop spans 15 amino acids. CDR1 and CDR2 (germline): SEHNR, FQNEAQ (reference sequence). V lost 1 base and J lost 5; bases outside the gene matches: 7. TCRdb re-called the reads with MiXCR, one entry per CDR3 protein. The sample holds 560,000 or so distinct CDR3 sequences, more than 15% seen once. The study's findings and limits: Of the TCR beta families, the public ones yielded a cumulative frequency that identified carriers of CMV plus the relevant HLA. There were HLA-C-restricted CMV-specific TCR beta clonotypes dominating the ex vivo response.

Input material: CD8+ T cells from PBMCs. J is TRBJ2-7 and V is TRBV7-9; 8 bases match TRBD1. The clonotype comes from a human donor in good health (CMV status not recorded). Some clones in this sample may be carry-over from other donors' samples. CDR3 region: CASSLVGQGINEQYF. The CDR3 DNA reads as TGTGCCAGCAGCTTAGTCGGACAGGGCATCAACGAGCAGTACTTC.